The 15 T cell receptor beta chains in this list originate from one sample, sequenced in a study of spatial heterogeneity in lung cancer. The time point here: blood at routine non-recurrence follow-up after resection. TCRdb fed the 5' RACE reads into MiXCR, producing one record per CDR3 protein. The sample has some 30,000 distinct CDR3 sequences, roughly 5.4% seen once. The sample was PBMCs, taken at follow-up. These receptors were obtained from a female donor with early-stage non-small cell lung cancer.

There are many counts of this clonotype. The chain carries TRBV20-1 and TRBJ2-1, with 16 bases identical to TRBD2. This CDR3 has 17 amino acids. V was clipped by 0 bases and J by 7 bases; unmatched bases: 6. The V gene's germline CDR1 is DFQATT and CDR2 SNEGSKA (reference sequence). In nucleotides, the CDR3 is TGCAGTGCTAGAGATGGGGGACTAGCGGGAGGGCCAAATGAGCAGTTCTTC. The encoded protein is CSARDGGLAGGPNEQFF.

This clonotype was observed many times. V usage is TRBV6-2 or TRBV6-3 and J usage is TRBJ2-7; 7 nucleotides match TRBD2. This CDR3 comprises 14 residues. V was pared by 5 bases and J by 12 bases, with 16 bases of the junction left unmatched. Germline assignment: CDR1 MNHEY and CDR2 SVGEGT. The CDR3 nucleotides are TGTGCCAGCAGTCAGACACCGACTAGCCTGGGGCTGTACTTC. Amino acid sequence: CASSQTPTSLGLYF.

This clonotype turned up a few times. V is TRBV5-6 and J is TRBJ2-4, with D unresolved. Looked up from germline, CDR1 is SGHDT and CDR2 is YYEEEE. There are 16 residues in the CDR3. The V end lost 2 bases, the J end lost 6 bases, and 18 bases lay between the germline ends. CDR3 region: CASSLTMSSGSNIQYF. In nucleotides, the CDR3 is TGTGCCAGCAGCTTAACGATGTCGTCGGGTTCAAACATTCAGTACTTC.

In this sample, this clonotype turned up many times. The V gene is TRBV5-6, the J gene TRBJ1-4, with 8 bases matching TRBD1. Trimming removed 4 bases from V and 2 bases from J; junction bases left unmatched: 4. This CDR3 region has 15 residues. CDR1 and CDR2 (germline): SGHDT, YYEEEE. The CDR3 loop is CASSGWTGTNEKLFF. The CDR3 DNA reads TGTGCCAGCAGCGGATGGACAGGGACTAATGAAAAACTGTTTTTT.

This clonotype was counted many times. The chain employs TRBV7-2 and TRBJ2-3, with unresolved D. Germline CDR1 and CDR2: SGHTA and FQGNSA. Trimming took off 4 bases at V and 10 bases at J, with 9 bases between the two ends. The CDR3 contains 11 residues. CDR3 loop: CASSSDGPQYF. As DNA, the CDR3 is TGTGCCAGCAGCTCGGACGGACCGCAGTATTTT.

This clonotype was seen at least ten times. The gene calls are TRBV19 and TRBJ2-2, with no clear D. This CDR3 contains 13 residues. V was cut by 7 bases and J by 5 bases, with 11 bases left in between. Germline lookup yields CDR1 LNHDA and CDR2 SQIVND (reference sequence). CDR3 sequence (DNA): TGTGCCAGTACCCTGACTGGTACCGGGGAGCTGTTTTTT. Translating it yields CASTLTGTGELFF.

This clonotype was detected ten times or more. CDR3: CASSQDFASPGTDTQYF. DNA of the CDR3: TGCGCCAGCAGCCAAGACTTCGCGTCGCCTGGCACAGATACGCAGTATTTT. The rearrangement joins TRBV4-3 to TRBJ2-3; D is undetermined. V lost 0 bases to trimming and J lost 1 base, with 14 bases between them. Per the germline V gene, CDR1 is LGHNA and CDR2 is YSLEER. The CDR3 has 17 amino acids.

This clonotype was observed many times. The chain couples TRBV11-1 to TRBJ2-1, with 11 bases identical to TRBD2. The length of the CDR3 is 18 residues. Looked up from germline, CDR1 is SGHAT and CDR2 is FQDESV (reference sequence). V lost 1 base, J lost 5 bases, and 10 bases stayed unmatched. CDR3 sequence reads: CASSLVFASGGFHNEQFF. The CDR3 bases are TGTGCCAGCAGCTTAGTTTTCGCTAGCGGGGGGTTTCACAATGAGCAGTTCTTC.

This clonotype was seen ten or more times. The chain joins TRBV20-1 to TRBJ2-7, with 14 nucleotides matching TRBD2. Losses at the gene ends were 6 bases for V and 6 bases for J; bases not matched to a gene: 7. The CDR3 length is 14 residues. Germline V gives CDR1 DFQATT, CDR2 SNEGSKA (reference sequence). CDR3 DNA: TGCAGTGCGTCGGGACTAGCGGGAGTCGGCGAGCAGTACTTC. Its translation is CSASGLAGVGEQYF.

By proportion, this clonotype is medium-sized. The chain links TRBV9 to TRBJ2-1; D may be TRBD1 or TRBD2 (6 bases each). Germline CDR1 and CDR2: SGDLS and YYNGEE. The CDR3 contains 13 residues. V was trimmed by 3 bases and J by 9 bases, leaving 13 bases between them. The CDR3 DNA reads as TGTGCCAGCAGCGGGGCACAGGGAGGTGAGCAGTTCTTC. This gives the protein CASSGAQGGEQFF.

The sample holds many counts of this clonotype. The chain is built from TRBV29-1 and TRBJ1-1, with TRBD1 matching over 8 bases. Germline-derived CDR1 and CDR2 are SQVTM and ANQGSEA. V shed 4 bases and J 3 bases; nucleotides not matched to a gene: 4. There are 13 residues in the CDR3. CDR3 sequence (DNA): TGCAGCGTTGGGACAGGGTCGGACACTGAAGCTTTCTTT. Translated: CSVGTGSDTEAFF.

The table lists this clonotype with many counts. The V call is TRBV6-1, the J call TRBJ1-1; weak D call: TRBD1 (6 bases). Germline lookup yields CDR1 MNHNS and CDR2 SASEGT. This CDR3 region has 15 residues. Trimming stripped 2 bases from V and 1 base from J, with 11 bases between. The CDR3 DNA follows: TGTGCCAGCAGTGAATTGGGCAGGGGGAACACTGAAGCTTTCTTT. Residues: CASSELGRGNTEAFF.

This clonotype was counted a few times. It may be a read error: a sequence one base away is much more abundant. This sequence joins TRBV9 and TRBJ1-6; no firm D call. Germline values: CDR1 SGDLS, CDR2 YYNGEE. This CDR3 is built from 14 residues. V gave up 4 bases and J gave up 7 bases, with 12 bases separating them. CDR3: CASSSDDRNSPLHF. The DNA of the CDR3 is TGTGCCAGCAGCTCAGACGACCGAAATTCACCCCTCCACTTT.

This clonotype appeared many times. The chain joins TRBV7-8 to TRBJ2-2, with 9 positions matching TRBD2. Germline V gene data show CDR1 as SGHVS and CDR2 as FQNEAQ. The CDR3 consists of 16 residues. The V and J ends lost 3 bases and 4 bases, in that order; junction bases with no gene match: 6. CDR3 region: CASSFFSGSATGELFF. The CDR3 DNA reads TGTGCCAGCAGCTTCTTTAGCGGGAGTGCCACCGGGGAGCTGTTTTTT.

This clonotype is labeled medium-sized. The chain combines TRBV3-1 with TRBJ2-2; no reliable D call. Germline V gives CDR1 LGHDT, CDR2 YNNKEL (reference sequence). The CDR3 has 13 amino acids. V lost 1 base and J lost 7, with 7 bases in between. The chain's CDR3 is CASSQAVGGELFF. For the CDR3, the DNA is TGTGCCAGCAGCCAAGCCGTGGGCGGGGAGCTGTTTTTT.